The next 28 T cell receptor beta chains were all read from a single sample in a study of blood T cell repertoires in COVID-19 (dated by TCRdb to 2020 to 2021). Preparation of the library involved the immunoSEQ multiplex PCR assay. The clones in this table, taken by TCRdb from immuneACCESS, are in-frame only. Not every clone is retained; where verified, under half of the shortfall comes from an unresolved V gene, and the cause of the rest is unknown. Here the sample has roughly 61,000 clones; around 92% occur a single time. The ten largest account for under 2.5% of the sample. Sequenced: peripheral blood. Receptors originate from a man in his 60s with acute or convalescent COVID-19.

J is TRBJ2-2 and V is TRBV13, with TRBD2 matching 8 bases. The CDR3 spans 17 residues. CDR1 and CDR2 from the germline V gene are PRHDT and FYEKMQ (reference sequence). Unmatched junction bases numbered 10, after V lost 4 bases and J lost 3 bases. As DNA, the CDR3 is TGTGCCAGCAGCTCGATATCTAGCGGGCGGGACACCGGGGAGCTGTTTTTT. Protein: CASSSISSGRDTGELFF.

DNA of the CDR3: TGTGCCAGCAGTGAATTTAACGGGAATGAGCAGTTCTTC. Protein: CASSEFNGNEQFF. The rearrangement links TRBV2 to TRBJ2-1; the D is unclear. The CDR3 totals 13 residues. Trimming removed 2 bases from V and 7 bases from J, with 9 bases in between. Germline loops: CDR1 SNHLY, CDR2 FYNNEI.

The chain is built from TRBV7-3 and TRBJ2-6; tentative D call: TRBD1 (6 bases). Trimming pared 5 bases from V and 6 bases from J, leaving 14 bases between. This CDR3 region has 15 residues. The germline CDR1 and CDR2 sequences are SGHTA and FQGTGA. The CDR3 DNA follows: TGTGCCAGCAGCCGCCACGAGGGGGAGGCCAACGTCCTGACTTTC. Translated: CASSRHEGEANVLTF.

This sequence joins TRBV7-8 and TRBJ2-2; D gene uncertain. CDR3 length equals 17 residues. Germline assignment: CDR1 SGHVS and CDR2 FQNEAQ. With 5 bases removed from V and 2 bases from J, the gap between germline ends came to 18 bases. CDR3 residues: CASSHFPNSPNTGELFF. The CDR3 DNA follows: TGTGCCAGCAGCCATTTCCCCAACAGTCCCAACACCGGGGAGCTGTTTTTT.

This rearrangement joins TRBV13 to TRBJ2-1, with D possibly TRBD2 on 6 matching bases. The CDR3 covers 17 residues. The germline CDR1 and CDR2 sequences are PRHDT and FYEKMQ (reference sequence). V was cut by 2 bases and J by 5 bases, with 19 bases left in between. The CDR3 nucleotides read TGTGCCAGCAGCTTAAGCCCGCCGGGACTCCCGAACAATGAGCAGTTCTTC. Residues: CASSLSPPGLPNNEQFF.

V gene TRBV5-1 combines with J gene TRBJ2-3; D gene unclear. Trimming stripped 0 bases from V and 2 bases from J, with 7 bases between. This CDR3 is built from 14 residues. Germline loops: CDR1 SGHRS, CDR2 YFSETQ. The CDR3 nucleotides read TGCGCCAGCAGCTTGGCCCATGTCACAGATACGCAGTATTTT. It encodes CASSLAHVTDTQYF.

The genes are TRBV3-1 (or the pseudogene TRBV3-2) and TRBJ1-4, with 7 positions matching TRBD1. CDR1 is LGHDT, CDR2 YNNKEL, per germline (reference sequence). The CDR3 extends over 16 amino acids. With V trimmed by 7 bases and J by 5 bases, 13 bases remained unmatched. The CDR3 coding sequence is TGTGCCAGCACCCCGCTTCCTGGACAGGCCAATGAAAAACTGTTTTTT. Translating gives CASTPLPGQANEKLFF.

This clone was detected a few times. The V gene is TRBV15, the J gene TRBJ2-7; D perhaps matches TRBD2 (6 bases). V shed 1 base and J shed 4 bases, with 11 bases lying between them. From germline, CDR1 is LNHNV and CDR2 YYDKDF (reference sequence). The CDR3 runs 14 residues. As DNA, the CDR3 is TGTGCCACCAGCAGAGCGGGGGTCCCTTACGAGCAGTACTTC. This encodes CATSRAGVPYEQYF.

The chain couples TRBV13 to TRBJ2-3; possible D gene TRBD2, 6 bases. Trimming pared 5 bases from V and 6 bases from J, leaving 12 bases between. Germline CDR1 PRHDT, CDR2 FYEKMQ (reference sequence). The CDR3 is 13 residues long. In DNA form, the CDR3 reads TGTGCCAGCAGCCCACTAGCTCTTGATACGCAGTATTTT. Residues: CASSPLALDTQYF.

The rearrangement uses TRBV2 and TRBJ1-3; maybe TRBD1 (5 bases). Germline CDR1 SNHLY, CDR2 FYNNEI. CDR3 length equals 14 residues. Trimming shortened V by 1 base and J by 4 bases, and 8 bases separated the two germline ends. Here the CDR3 reads CASSEGGDGNTIYF. The CDR3 nucleotides read TGTGCCAGCAGTGAAGGGGGGGACGGAAACACCATATATTTT.

This chain uses TRBV7-2 with TRBJ2-7; 9 bases are shared with TRBD2. J was trimmed by 4 bases and V by 1 base; bases with no gene match: 11. The CDR3 contains 17 residues. In germline, CDR1 is SGHTA, CDR2 FQGNSA. CDR3 DNA: TGTGCCAGCAGCTTAGACGTCAGCGGGAGGCTCGGATACGAGCAGTACTTC. Translated: CASSLDVSGRLGYEQYF.

J is TRBJ2-5 and V is TRBV30; D unresolved. V lost 2 bases and J lost 5, with 9 bases in between. The CDR3 spans 12 residues. Germline V CDR1 and CDR2: GTSNPN, SVGIG (reference sequence). The CDR3 sequence is CAWSPFGETQYF. DNA of the CDR3: TGTGCCTGGAGTCCCTTCGGGGAGACCCAGTACTTC.

The genes are TRBV7-2 and TRBJ2-2; weak D call: TRBD1 (5 bases). Germline assignment: CDR1 SGHTA and CDR2 FQGNSA. V was shortened by 5 bases and J by 5 bases, with 15 bases between the two germline ends. CDR3 length: 15 residues. Here the CDR3 DNA reads TGTGCCAGCAGCCCTGAGTCAGGGTGGACCGGGGAGCTGTTTTTT. Protein product: CASSPESGWTGELFF.

This clone was found once. The rearrangement uses TRBV11-2 and TRBJ1-5; a possible D gene is TRBD1 (5 bases). Trimming pared 5 bases from V and 6 bases from J, leaving 11 bases between. Germline CDR1 and CDR2: SGHAT and FQNNGV. There are 13 residues in the CDR3. The CDR3 here is CASSLQGFQPQHF. The CDR3 bases are TGTGCCAGCAGCCTGCAGGGTTTTCAGCCCCAGCATTTT.

V and J are TRBV4-2 and TRBJ1-5, with 9 bases aligning to TRBD1. Germline-derived CDR1 and CDR2 are LGHNA and YNFKEQ. V was clipped by 2 bases and J by 6 bases; unmatched bases: 8. CDR3 length: 16 residues. The CDR3 sequence is CASSQRGQGISQPQHF. CDR3 DNA sequence: TGTGCCAGCAGCCAACGCGGACAGGGGATAAGTCAGCCCCAGCATTTT.

J is TRBJ1-4 and V is TRBV19; D gene uncertain. The CDR3 extends over 15 amino acids. The germline V gene encodes CDR1 LNHDA and CDR2 SQIVND (reference sequence). V shed 3 bases and J shed 2 bases, with 10 bases lying between them. The CDR3 is CASSISGETNEKLFF. DNA for the CDR3: TGTGCCAGTAGTATCAGCGGTGAGACTAATGAAAAACTGTTTTTT.

The chain links TRBV9 to TRBJ2-3, with 11 bases fitting TRBD2. V dropped 0 bases and J dropped 0; count of bases not matched to a gene: 0. The CDR3 covers 16 residues. The germline CDR1 and CDR2 sequences are SGDLS and YYNGEE. CDR3 coding DNA: TGTGCCAGCAGCGTAGGGACTAGCGGGAGCACAGATACGCAGTATTTT. As protein: CASSVGTSGSTDTQYF.

This chain links TRBV3-1 (or the pseudogene TRBV3-2) with TRBJ1-2; D perhaps matches TRBD1 (5 bases). Trimming took 0 bases from V and 11 from J, leaving 19 bases between them. The CDR3 length is 15 residues. CDR1 and CDR2 from the germline V gene are LGHDT and YNNKEL (reference sequence). The CDR3 nucleotides read TGTGCCAGCAGCCAAGATAAGGGGCCCTCAAAGAGGTACACCTTC. This codes for CASSQDKGPSKRYTF.

The chain carries TRBV28 and TRBJ2-1; 7 bases align to TRBD1. The germline V gene has CDR1 MDHEN and CDR2 SYDVKM. The CDR3 extends over 17 amino acids. V was clipped by 5 bases and J by 5 bases; unmatched bases: 15. CDR3: CASSQGGRQGSDNEQFF. Here the CDR3 DNA reads TGTGCCAGCAGTCAGGGTGGTCGACAGGGATCCGACAATGAGCAGTTCTTC.

The table lists this clone with a count of one. This chain uses TRBV6-5 with TRBJ1-1; TRBD1 agrees at 9 bases. Trimming took 6 bases from V and 5 from J; bases not matched to a gene: 10. CDR1 is MNHEY and CDR2 is SVGAGI in the germline V gene. The CDR3 consists of 15 residues. The CDR3 protein is CASSRQGGFATEAFF. CDR3 bases: TGTGCCAGCAGCCGACAGGGGGGTTTTGCGACTGAAGCTTTCTTT.

This rearrangement joins TRBV21-1 to TRBJ2-1; the table names TRBD2, a call not compared with the DNA. TRBV21-1 is shown as a pseudogene. This CDR3 has 12 amino acids. CDR3 DNA: TGTGCCAGCAGCACCGTCGACTATGAGCAGTTCTTC. It yields the protein CASSTVDYEQFF.

The chain carries TRBV27 and TRBJ2-1; 7 bases line up with TRBD1. Losses at the gene ends were 2 bases for V and 1 base for J; bases not matched to a gene: 8. Germline CDR1 is MNHEY and CDR2 is SMNVEV (reference sequence). CDR3 length equals 17 residues. The CDR3 protein is CASSLGTDFSSYNEQFF. As DNA, the CDR3 is TGTGCCAGCAGTTTAGGGACAGACTTTAGTTCCTACAATGAGCAGTTCTTC.

The J gene is TRBJ2-1, the V gene TRBV7-3; 8 positions match TRBD2. The CDR3 runs 16 residues. V dropped 1 base and J dropped 2; count of bases not matched to a gene: 4. CDR1 is SGHTA, CDR2 FQGTGA, per germline. CDR3 sequence (DNA): TGTGCCAGCAGCTTAAGTGGCGGGGGGACCTACAATGAGCAGTTCTTC. It yields the protein CASSLSGGGTYNEQFF.

This sequence joins TRBV6-5 and TRBJ1-1; 7 bases fit TRBD1. The junction had 11 bases not matched to a gene; V was cut back by 5 bases and J by 5 bases. This CDR3 contains 15 residues. The V gene's germline CDR1 is MNHEY and CDR2 SVGAGI. CDR3 protein: CASSPSTGVWTEAFF. CDR3 DNA sequence: TGTGCCAGCAGTCCATCTACAGGGGTTTGGACTGAAGCTTTCTTT.

This rearrangement joins TRBV7-2 to TRBJ1-3; D is unclear. The CDR3 extends over 14 amino acids. V gave up 1 base and J gave up 6 bases, with 10 bases separating them. CDR1 and CDR2 (germline): SGHTA, FQGNSA. The CDR3 protein is CASSLGGDANTIYF. The CDR3 nucleotides read TGTGCCAGCAGCTTAGGCGGGGATGCAAACACCATATATTTT.

The chain joins TRBV7-3 to TRBJ1-1; 10 bases are shared with TRBD1. J gave up 9 bases and V 4 bases, and 20 bases lay outside the gene matches. Germline V gene lookup returns CDR1 SGHTA and CDR2 FQGTGA. The CDR3 is 18 amino acids. This CDR3 is CASSSRQGAGSAFFQAFF. The DNA for the CDR3 is TGTGCCAGCAGCTCCAGACAGGGGGCTGGGTCCGCATTTTTTCAAGCTTTCTTT.

V and J are TRBV24-1 and TRBJ2-1; D not certain. CDR3 size: 16 residues. V lost 4 bases and J lost 2, with 14 bases in between. Germline values: CDR1 KGHDR, CDR2 SFDVKD. The CDR3 DNA reads as TGTGCCACCAGTGACCGAGCGCATTTCCCCTACAATGAGCAGTTCTTC. Translation: CATSDRAHFPYNEQFF.

The chain combines TRBV5-1 with TRBJ1-4; no clear D gene. From germline, CDR1 is SGHRS and CDR2 YFSETQ. V shed 3 bases and J shed 3 bases, with 6 bases lying between them. This CDR3 comprises 13 residues. In nucleotides, the CDR3 is TGCGCCAGCAGCTCTCTCTCTAATGAAAAACTGTTTTTT. Amino acid sequence: CASSSLSNEKLFF.